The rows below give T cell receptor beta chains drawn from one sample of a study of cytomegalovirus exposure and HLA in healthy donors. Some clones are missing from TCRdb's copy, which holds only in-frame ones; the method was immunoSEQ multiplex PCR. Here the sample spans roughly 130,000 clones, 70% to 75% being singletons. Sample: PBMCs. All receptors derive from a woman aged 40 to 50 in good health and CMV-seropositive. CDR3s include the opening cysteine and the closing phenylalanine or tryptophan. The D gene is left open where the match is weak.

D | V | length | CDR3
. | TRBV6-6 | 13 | CASSPQSPPEAFF
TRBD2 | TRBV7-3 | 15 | CASSLTSGGRETQYF
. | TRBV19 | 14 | CASSRRENTGELFF
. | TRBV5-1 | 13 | CASSTVQDTEAFF
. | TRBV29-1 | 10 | CSVGGETQYF
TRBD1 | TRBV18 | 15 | CASSGQDLGDTEAFF
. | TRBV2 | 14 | CASRFDSGYSPLHF
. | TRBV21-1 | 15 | CASSEGRDRTYEQYF
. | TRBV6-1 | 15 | CASSEQGSSSYEQYF
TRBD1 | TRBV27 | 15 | CASSFWTGETGELFF
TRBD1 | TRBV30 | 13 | CAWSPDRDQPQHF
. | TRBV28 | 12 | CASSLSNYGYTF
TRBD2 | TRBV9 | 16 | CASSVGGGGDTDTQYF
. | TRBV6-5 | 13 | CASSSTEGSSPHF
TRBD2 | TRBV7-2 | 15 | CASSLEPSGIGEQFF
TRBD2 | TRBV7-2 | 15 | CASSLILAGGDTQYF
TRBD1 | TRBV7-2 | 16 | CASSRVAGQGGNEQFF
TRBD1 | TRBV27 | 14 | CASRWTGTDGELFF
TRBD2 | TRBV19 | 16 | CASHDPGLANTDTQYF
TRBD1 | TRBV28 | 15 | CASSPPGQGSYEQYF
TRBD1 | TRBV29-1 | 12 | CSAGQFNTEAFF
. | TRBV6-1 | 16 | CASSVSVPQGHQPQHF
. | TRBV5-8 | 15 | CASRSQTGKAEKLFF
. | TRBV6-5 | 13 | CASSFRTADGYTF
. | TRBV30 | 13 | CASTGGLGYGYTF
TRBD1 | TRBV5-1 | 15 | CASSEPRGIQETQYF
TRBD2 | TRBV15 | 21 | CATSRLIGKSGGAGRTGELFF
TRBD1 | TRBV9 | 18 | CASSAGGRERSGANVLTF
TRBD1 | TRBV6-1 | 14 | CASSTPEHRGRAFF
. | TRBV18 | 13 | CASSTSEGTEAFF
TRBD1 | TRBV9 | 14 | CASSVDDRGTEAFF
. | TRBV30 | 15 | CAWSFRGQLTEKLFF
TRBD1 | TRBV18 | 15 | CASSPRGTVDYGYTF
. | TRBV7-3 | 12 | CASSREGATQYF
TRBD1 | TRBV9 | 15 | CASTVPRGMSSPLHF
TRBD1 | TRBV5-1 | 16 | CASSTNPGQGTYEQYF
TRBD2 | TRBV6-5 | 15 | CASSLLAGSYNEQFF
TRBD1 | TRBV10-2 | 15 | CASSDRDSAQETQYF
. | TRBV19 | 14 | CASSMRDNSGIQYF
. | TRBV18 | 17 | CASSPGLGDGENTEAFF
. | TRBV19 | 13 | CATCDRSNQPQHF
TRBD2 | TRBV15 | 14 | CATSRDRGEATQYF
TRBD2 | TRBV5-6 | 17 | CASSIGLAAISYNEQFF
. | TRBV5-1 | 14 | CASSFGQGQETQYF
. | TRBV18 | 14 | CASSPTQNTDTQYF
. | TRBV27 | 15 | CASSLRGGVYNEQFF
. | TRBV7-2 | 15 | CASSLKQGGNQPQHF
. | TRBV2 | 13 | CASHSTGNTEAFF
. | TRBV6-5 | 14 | CASSKNGPGNEQFF
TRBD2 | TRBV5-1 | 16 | CASSSGGGTLGYEQYF
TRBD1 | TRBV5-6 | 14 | CASSSPGGYYGYTF
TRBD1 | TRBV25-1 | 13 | CASSERDSYEQYF